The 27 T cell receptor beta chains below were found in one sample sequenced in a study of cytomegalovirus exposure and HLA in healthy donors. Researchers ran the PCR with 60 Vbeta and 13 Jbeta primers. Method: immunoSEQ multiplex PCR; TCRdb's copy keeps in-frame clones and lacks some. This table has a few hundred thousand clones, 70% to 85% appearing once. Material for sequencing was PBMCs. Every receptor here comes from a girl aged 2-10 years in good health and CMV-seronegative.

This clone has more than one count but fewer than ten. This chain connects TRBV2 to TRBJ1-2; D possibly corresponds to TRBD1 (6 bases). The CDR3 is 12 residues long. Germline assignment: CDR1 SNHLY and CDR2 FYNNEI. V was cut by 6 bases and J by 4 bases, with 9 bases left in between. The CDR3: CASRTGIYGYTF. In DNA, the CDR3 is TGTGCCAGCAGGACAGGAATCTATGGCTACACCTTC.

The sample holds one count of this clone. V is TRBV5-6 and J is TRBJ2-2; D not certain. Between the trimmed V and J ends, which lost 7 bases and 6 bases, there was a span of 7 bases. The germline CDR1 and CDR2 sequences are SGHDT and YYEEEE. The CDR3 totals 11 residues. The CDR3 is CASGQSGELFF. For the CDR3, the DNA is TGTGCCAGCGGCCAATCCGGGGAGCTGTTTTTT.

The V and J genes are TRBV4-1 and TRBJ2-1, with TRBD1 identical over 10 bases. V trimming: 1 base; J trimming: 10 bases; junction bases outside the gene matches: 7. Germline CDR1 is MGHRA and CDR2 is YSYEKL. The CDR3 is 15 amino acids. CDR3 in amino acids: CASSQGTGGGKEQFF. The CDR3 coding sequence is TGCGCCAGCAGCCAAGGGACAGGGGGTGGCAAGGAGCAGTTCTTC.

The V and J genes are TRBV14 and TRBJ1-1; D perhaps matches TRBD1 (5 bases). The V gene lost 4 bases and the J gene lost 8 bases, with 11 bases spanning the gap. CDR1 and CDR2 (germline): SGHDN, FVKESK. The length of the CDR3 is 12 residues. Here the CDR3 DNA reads TGTGCCAGCAGCCCATTGACAGTAGAAGCTTTCTTT. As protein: CASSPLTVEAFF.

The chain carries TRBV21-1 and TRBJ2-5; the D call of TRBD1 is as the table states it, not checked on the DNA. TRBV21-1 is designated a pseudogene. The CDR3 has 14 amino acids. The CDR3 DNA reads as TGTGCCAGCAGCGCCGGGACAGGGCAGGAGACCCAGTACTTC. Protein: CASSAGTGQETQYF.

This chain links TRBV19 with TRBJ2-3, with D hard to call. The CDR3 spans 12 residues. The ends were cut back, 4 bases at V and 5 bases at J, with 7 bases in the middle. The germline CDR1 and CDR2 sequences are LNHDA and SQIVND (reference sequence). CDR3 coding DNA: TGTGCCAGTAGTAACTATGTAGATACGCAGTATTTT. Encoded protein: CASSNYVDTQYF.

CDR3 residues: CASTDSGRVGDTQYF. For the CDR3, the DNA is TGTGCCAGTACCGATAGCGGGAGGGTTGGGGATACGCAGTATTTT. This chain uses TRBV27 with TRBJ2-3; 11 nucleotides agree with TRBD2. With V trimmed by 9 bases and J by 6 bases, 11 bases remained unmatched. There are 15 residues in the CDR3. Germline V gene sequence: CDR1 MNHEY, CDR2 SMNVEV (reference sequence).

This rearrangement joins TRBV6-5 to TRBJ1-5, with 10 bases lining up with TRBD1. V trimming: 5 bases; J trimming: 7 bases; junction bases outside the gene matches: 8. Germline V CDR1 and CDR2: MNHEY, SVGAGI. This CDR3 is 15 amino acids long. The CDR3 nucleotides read TGTGCCAGCAGTGCTTGGACAGGGGGAAGACAGCCCCAGCATTTT. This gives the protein CASSAWTGGRQPQHF.

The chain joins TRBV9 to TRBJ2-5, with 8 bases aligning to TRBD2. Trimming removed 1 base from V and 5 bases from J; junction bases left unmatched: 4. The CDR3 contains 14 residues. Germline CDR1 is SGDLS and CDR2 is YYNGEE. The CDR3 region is CASSVIASGETQYF. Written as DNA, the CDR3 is TGTGCCAGCAGCGTAATTGCTAGCGGGGAGACCCAGTACTTC.

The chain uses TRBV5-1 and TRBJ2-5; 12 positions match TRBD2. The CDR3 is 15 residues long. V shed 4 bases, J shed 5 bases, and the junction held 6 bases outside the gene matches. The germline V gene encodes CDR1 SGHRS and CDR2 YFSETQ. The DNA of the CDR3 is TGCGCCAGCAGCCTCCGGACTAGCGGGGCTGAGACCCAGTACTTC. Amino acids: CASSLRTSGAETQYF.

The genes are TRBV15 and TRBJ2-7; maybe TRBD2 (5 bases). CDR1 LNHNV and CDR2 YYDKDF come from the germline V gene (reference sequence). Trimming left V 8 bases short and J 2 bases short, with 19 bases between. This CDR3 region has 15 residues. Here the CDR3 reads CATALPTGRTYEQYF. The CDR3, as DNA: TGTGCCACCGCGTTGCCGACTGGGAGAACCTACGAGCAGTACTTC.

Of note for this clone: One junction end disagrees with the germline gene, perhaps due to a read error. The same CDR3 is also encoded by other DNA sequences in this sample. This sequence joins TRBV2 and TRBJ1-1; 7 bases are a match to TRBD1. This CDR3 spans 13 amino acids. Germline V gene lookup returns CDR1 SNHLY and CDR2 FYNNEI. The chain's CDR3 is CASRSDRLTEAFF. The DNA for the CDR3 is TGCGCCAGCAGATCGGACAGGCTCACTGAAGCTTTCTTT.

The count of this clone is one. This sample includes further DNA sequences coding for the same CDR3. The CDR3 sequence is CASSLGTSGGREQFF. The CDR3 coding sequence is TGTGCCAGCAGCTTGGGGACCAGCGGGGGGCGTGAGCAGTTCTTC. The V call is TRBV5-4, the J call TRBJ2-1, with TRBD2 matching over 9 bases. This CDR3 has 15 residues. The germline gives CDR1 SGHNT, CDR2 YYREEE (reference sequence). The trim removed 0 bases at V and 9 bases at J, leaving 7 bases unmatched.

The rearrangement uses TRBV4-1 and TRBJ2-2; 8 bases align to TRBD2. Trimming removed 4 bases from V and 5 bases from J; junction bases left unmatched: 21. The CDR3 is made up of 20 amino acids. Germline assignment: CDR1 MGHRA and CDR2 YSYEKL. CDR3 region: CASSRREYSTGTSQTGELFF. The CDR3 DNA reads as TGCGCCAGCAGCCGTCGCGAGTACTCCACCGGGACTAGTCAAACCGGGGAGCTGTTTTTT.

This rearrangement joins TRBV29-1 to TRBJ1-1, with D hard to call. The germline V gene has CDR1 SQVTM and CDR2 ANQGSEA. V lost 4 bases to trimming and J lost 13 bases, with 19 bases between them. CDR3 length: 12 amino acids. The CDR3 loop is CSVAPSGRFFFF. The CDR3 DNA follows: TGCAGCGTTGCTCCCTCGGGGAGGTTTTTTTTCTTT.

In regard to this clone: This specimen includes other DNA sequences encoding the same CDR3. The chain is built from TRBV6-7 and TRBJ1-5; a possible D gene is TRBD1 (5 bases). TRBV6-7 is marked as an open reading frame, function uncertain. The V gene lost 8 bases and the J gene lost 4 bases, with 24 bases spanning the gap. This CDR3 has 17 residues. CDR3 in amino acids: CASQKGVGAEENQPQHF. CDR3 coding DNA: TGTGCCAGCCAGAAAGGTGTAGGGGCTGAAGAAAATCAGCCCCAGCATTTT.

The CDR3 loop is CAWTLGPDTGELFF. The CDR3 coding sequence is TGTGCCTGGACCCTGGGGCCGGACACCGGGGAGCTGTTTTTT. This sequence joins TRBV30 and TRBJ2-2; maybe TRBD1 (5 bases). Germline V gene lookup returns CDR1 GTSNPN and CDR2 SVGIG (reference sequence). The CDR3 totals 14 residues. V lost 4 bases and J lost 3, with 12 bases in between.

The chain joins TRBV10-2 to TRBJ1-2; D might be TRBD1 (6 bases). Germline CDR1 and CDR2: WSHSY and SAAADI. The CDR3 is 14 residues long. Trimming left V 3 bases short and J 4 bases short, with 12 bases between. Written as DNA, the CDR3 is TGCGCCAGCAGTGACAGGGGTTATGGCTATGGCTACACCTTC. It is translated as CASSDRGYGYGYTF.

Here the CDR3 DNA reads TGTGCCAGCAGCCATCCGGGGGGGAATGAGCAGTTCTTC. This gives the protein CASSHPGGNEQFF. V and J are TRBV14 and TRBJ2-1, with TRBD2 matching 8 bases. Germline V gene lookup returns CDR1 SGHDN and CDR2 FVKESK. Losses at the gene ends were 3 bases for V and 7 bases for J; bases not matched to a gene: 2. The CDR3 is made up of 13 amino acids.

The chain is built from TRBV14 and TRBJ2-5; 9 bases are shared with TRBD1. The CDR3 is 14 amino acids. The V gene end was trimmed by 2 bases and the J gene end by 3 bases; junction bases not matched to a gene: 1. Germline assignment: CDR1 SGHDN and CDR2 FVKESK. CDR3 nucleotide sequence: TGTGCCAGCAGCCAACGACAGGGGGAAGAGACCCAGTACTTC. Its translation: CASSQRQGEETQYF.

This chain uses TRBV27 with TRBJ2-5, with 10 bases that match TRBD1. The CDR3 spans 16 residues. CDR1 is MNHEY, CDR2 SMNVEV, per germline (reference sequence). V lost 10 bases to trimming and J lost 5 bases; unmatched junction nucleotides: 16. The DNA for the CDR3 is TGTGCCAACCTTGAGCAGTGGGACAGGGGACCGGAGACCCAGTACTTC. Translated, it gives CANLEQWDRGPETQYF.

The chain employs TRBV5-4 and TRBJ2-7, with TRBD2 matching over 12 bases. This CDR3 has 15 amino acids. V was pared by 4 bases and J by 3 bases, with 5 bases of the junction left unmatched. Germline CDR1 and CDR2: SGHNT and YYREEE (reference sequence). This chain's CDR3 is CASSVTSGRHYEQYF. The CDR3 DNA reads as TGTGCCAGCAGCGTGACTAGCGGGAGACACTACGAGCAGTACTTC.

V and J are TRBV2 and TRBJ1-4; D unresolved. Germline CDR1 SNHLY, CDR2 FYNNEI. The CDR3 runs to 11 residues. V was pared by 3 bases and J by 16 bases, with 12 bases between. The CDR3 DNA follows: TGTGCCAGCAGTGAGGCCCGGGAGCGGTTTTTT. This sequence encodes CASSEARERFF.

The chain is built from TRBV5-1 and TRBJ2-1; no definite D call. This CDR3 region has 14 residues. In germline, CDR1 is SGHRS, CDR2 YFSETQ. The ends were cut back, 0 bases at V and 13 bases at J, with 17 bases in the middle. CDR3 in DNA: TGCGCCAGCAGCTTGGCGGCTGGGCGAGCTGATCAGTTCTTC. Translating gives CASSLAAGRADQFF.

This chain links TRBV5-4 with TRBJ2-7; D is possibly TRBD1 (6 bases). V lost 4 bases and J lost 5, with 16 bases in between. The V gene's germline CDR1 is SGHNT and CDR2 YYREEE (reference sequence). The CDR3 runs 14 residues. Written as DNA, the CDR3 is TGTGCCAGCAGCCTGGGGGCCCCAGGGGACGAGCAGTACTTC. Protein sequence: CASSLGAPGDEQYF. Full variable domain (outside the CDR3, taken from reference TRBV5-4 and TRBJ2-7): ETGVTQSPTHLIKTRGQQVTLRCSSQSGHNTVSWYQQALGQGPQFIFQYYREEENGRGNFPPRFSGLQFPNYSSELNVNALELDDSALYLCASSLGAPGDEQYFGPGTRLTVT.

The CDR3 is CASSQVPGQGNSPLHF. CDR3 DNA: TGTGCCAGCAGCCAAGTCCCGGGACAGGGTAATTCACCCCTCCACTTT. The chain recombines TRBV4-2 with TRBJ1-6; 9 bases are a match to TRBD1. After removal of 1 base from V and 6 bases from J, the junction contained 4 bases not matched to a gene. This CDR3 comprises 16 residues. The germline V gene encodes CDR1 LGHNA and CDR2 YNFKEQ.

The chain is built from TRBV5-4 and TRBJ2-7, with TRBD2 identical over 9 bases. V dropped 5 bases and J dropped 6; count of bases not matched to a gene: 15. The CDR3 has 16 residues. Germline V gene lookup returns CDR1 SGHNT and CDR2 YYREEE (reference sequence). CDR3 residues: CASSLVGGRARSEQYF. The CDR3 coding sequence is TGTGCCAGCAGTTTAGTTGGCGGGAGGGCTCGGAGCGAGCAGTACTTC.